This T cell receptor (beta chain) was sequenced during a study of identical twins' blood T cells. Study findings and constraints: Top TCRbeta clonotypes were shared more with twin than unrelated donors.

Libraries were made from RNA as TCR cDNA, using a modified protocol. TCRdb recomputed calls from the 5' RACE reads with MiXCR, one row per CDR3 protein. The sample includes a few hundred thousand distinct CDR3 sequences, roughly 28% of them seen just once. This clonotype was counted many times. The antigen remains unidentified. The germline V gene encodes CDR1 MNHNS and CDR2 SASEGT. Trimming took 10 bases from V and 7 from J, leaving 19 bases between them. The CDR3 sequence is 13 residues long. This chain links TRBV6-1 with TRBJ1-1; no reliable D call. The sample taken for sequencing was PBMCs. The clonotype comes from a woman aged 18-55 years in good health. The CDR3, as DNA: TGTGCCAACTCGCTAACCCCTCGAATTGAAGCTTTCTTT. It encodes CANSLTPRIEAFF.